This T cell receptor beta chain was documented in a study of blood T cell repertoires in COVID-19. Study overall: Italy, Spain and the United States were the sources of the convalescent and acute COVID-19 samples.

Assay: immunoSEQ multiplex PCR; the TCRdb copy retains only in-frame clones and omits some. This sample has roughly 390,000 clones, with around 84% found just once. What was sequenced was peripheral blood. The receptor's source is a woman aged 18-29 years with acute or convalescent COVID-19.

The CDR3 coding sequence is TGCGCCAGCAGCCAAGAGAACATTGTCTATGGCTACACCTTC. Translating gives CASSQENIVYGYTF. The genes are TRBV4-1 and TRBJ1-2; no clear D. V lost 0 bases to trimming and J lost 4 bases, with 9 bases between them. The germline gives CDR1 MGHRA, CDR2 YSYEKL. The CDR3 is 14 amino acids.